This T cell receptor (beta chain) came from a study of early T cells in non-severe SARS-CoV-2 infection. The wider study: The study sequenced bulk RNA from unsorted whole blood, with chains unpaired. Findings and limits, study-wide: Private and CD4 specificities were missed by VDJdb matching, which favored anti-spike CD8 responses.

Unique molecular identifiers were attached to individual cDNA molecules. MiXCR, applied by TCRdb to the 5' RACE reads, yields one record per CDR3 protein. The table lists about 48,000 distinct CDR3 sequences, 6.5% to 9.5% of them singletons, with approximately 5% in the top ten. CDR1 and CDR2 from the germline V gene are SQVTM and ANQGSEA. The germline V and J ends were trimmed by 4 bases and 11 bases, with 11 bases remaining between them. The CDR3 is 11 amino acids. Only a few counts were recorded for this clonotype. What it binds is not known. The chain recombines TRBV29-1 with TRBJ2-2; D unresolved. This clonotype originated in an adult who was a healthcare worker with PCR-confirmed SARS-CoV-2 infection or an uninfected control (not recorded which). Sequencing was done on a sample of whole blood. In nucleotides, the CDR3 is TGCAGCGTTGGGAACGGCCCAGAGCTGTTTTTT. This sequence encodes CSVGNGPELFF.